This T cell receptor beta chain is drawn from a study of cytomegalovirus exposure and HLA in healthy donors. This CDR3 is built from 13 residues. Looked up from germline, CDR1 is MNHNS and CDR2 is SASEGT. The V end lost 6 bases, the J end lost 1 base, and 10 bases lay between the germline ends. Primers included in the PCR were 60 Vbeta and 13 Jbeta primers. Profiling relied on immunoSEQ multiplex PCR, and the TCRdb table lists in-frame clones only, not all of them. The sample records about 130,000 clones, 77% being singletons. The clonotype originates from a woman aged 40 to 50 in good health and CMV-seropositive. Sequencing was carried out using PBMCs. The chain joins TRBV6-1 to TRBJ2-7; D remains unclear. CDR3 nucleotides: TGTGCCAGCAGCGTTACAGAGTCCTACGAGCAGTACTTC. This sequence encodes CASSVTESYEQYF.